One TCR beta chain is described in this entry. Measured with immunoSEQ multiplex PCR; TCRdb has only the in-frame clones, and not every one. Of some 42,000 clones in the sample, roughly 86% were seen once. The sample is drawn from a study of blood T cell repertoires in COVID-19. Trimming shortened V by 1 base and J by 6 bases, and 7 bases separated the two germline ends. This CDR3 contains 13 residues. Germline V gene sequence: CDR1 KGHDR, CDR2 SFDVKD. What was sequenced was peripheral blood. V and J are TRBV24-1 and TRBJ2-3; D unclear. This TCR was sampled from a human donor in a cohort sampled during active COVID-19. This chain's CDR3 is CATSDFRVDTQYF. DNA of the CDR3: TGTGCCACCAGTGATTTTCGGGTGGATACGCAGTATTTT.